This T cell receptor beta chain was documented in a study of T-cell reconstitution after alpha-beta-depleted transplantation in children. The germline gives CDR1 SEHNR, CDR2 FQNEAQ (reference sequence). The CDR3 consists of 10 residues. With 5 bases removed from V and 11 bases from J, the gap between germline ends came to 6 bases. This clonotype was observed a few times. Its antigen is currently unknown. For TCRbeta, the library was prepared with unique molecular identifiers. TCRdb processed the PCR reads anew with MiXCR; each CDR3 protein has one entry. The table includes approximately 210,000 distinct CDR3 sequences, about a sixth detected once. Study findings and constraints: A year had passed since transplant, and T-cell counts and diversity by then came mostly from newly produced T cells.

The receptor was derived from a male patient aged 2 to 10 who had a stem cell transplant for acute lymphoblastic leukemia, so the T cells may come from the graft donor. The specimen was PBMCs, mostly from graft donor cells, collected 360 days after TCRalphabeta/CD19-depleted stem cell transplant. The rearrangement links TRBV7-9 to TRBJ1-4; D gene uncertain. The CDR3 spells CASSLQKLFF. For the CDR3, the DNA is TGTGCCAGCAGCCTCCAGAAACTGTTTTTT.